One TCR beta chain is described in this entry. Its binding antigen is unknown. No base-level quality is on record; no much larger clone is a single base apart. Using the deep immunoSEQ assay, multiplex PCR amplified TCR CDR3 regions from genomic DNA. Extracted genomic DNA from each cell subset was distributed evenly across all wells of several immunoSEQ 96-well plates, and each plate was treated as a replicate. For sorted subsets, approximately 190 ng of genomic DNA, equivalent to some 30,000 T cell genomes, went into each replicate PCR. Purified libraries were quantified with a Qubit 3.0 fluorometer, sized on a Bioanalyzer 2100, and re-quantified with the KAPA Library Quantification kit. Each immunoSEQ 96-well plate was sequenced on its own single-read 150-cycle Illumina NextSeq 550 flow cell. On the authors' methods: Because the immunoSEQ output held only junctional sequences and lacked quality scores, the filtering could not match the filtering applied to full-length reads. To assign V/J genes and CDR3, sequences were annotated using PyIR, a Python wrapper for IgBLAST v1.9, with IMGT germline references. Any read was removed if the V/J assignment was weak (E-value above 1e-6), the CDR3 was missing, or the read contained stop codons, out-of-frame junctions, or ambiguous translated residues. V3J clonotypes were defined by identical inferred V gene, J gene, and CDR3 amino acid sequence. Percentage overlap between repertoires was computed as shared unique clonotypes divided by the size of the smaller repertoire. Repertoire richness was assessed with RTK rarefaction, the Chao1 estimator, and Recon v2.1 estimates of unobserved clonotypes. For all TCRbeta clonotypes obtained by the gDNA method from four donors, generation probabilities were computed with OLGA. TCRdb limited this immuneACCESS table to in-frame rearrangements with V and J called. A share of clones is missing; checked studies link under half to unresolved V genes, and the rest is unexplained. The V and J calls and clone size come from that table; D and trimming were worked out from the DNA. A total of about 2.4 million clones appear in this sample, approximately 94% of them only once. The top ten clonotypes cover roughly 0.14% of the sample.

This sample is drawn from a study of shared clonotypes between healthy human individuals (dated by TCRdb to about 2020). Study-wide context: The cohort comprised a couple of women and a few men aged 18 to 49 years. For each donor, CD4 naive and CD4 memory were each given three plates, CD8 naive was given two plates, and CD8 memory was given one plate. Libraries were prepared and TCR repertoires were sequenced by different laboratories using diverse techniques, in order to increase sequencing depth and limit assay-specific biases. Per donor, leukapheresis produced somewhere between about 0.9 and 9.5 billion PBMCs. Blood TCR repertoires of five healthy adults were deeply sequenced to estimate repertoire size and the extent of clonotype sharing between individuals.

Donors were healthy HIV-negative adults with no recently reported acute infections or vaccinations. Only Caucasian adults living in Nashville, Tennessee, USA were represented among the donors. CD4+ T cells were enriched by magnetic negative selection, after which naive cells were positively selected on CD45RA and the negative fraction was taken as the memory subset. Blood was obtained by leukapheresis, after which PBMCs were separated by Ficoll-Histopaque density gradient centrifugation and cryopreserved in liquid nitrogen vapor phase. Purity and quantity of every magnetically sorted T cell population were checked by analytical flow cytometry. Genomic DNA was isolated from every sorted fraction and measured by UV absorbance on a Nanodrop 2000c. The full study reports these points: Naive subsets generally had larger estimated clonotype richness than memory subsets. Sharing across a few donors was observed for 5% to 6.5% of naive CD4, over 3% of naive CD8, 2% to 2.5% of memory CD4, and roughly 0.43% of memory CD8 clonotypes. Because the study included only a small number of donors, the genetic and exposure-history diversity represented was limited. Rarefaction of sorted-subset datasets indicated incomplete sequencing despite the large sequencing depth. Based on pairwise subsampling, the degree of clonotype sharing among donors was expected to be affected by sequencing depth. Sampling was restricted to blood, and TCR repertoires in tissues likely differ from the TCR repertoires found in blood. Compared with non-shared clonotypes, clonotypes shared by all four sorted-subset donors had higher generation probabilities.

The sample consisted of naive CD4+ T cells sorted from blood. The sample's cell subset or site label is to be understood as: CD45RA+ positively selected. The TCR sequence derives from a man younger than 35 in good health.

The nucleotide sequence reads TGTGCCAGCAGTTACTCGAGACAGGGCGTTAATTCACCCCTCCACTTT. It translates to CASSYSRQGVNSPLHF. The V and J segments used are TRBV6-5 and TRBJ1-6, with 7 bases aligning to TRBD1. V lost 0 bases and J lost 6 bases, and the count of bases not matched to a germline gene is 5. The CDR3 runs 16 residues from the cysteine to the phenylalanine. Only the CDR3 DNA is retained, 48 bases long and in frame from the first base. CDR1 and CDR2 were assigned from the germline V gene as MNHEY and SVGAGI.